These 7 T cell receptor beta chains originate from one sample sequenced in a study of Graves' ophthalmopathy and Graves' hyperthyroidism. As the template, RNA transcripts were used to amplify TCR beta CDR3 regions. RT-PCR in the first round used HTBI primers; a second-round multiplex PCR followed. TCRdb re-called the multiplex PCR reads through MiXCR, storing one row per CDR3 protein. The sample records just over 600,000 distinct CDR3 sequences, 20% to 25% being singletons. The sample consisted of peripheral blood. Receptor source: a woman between 18 and 29 years old with stable Graves' hyperthyroidism. Some clones in this sample may be carry-over from other donors' samples.

This clonotype was detected a few times. This chain links TRBV29-1 with TRBJ2-5; tentatively, D is TRBD1 (7 bases). CDR1 is SQVTM and CDR2 is ANQGSEA in the germline V gene. The CDR3 loop spans 15 amino acids. Deletions cut 4 bases from V and 5 bases from J, with 20 bases between. The CDR3 protein is CSVVVGGGRAETQYF. CDR3 nucleotide sequence: TGCAGCGTTGTGGTCGGAGGGGGCAGGGCTGAGACCCAGTACTTC. The full variable domain, its missing parts supplied by reference TRBV29-1 and TRBJ2-5, is SAVISQKPSRDICQRGTSLTIQCQVDSQVTMMFWYRQQPGQSLTLIATANQGSEATYESGFVIDKFPISRPNLTFSTLTVSNMSPEDSSIYLCSVVVGGGRAETQYFGPGTRLLVL.

This clonotype showed up just a few times. V gene TRBV5-1 combines with J gene TRBJ1-1; 7 bases line up with TRBD1. The CDR3 sequence is 15 residues long. The germline V gene has CDR1 SGHRS and CDR2 YFSETQ. J was trimmed by 4 bases and V by 4 bases; bases with no gene match: 10. The CDR3 is CASSVKQGGGTEAFF. The CDR3 nucleotides are TGCGCCAGCAGCGTGAAGCAGGGGGGAGGCACTGAAGCTTTCTTT.

Ten or more counts support this clonotype. V usage is TRBV11-2 and J usage is TRBJ1-2; D unclear. The V end was cut by 5 bases, the J end by 2 bases, with 12 bases between. Germline V gene data show CDR1 as SGHAT and CDR2 as FQNNGV. The CDR3 loop spans 14 amino acids. DNA for the CDR3: TGTGCCAGCAGCGCCGTCACAGCGAACTATGGCTACACCTTC. Amino acids: CASSAVTANYGYTF. The complete variable domain, with remaining parts taken from reference TRBV11-2 and TRBJ1-2, reads EAGVAQSPRYKIIEKRQSVAFWCNPISGHATLYWYQQILGQGPKLLIQFQNNGVVDDSQLPKDRFSAERLKGVDSTLKIQPAKLEDSAVYLCASSAVTANYGYTFGSGTRLTVV.

This clonotype was detected only a few times. V is TRBV9 and J is TRBJ2-2, with 9 bases matching TRBD2. Germline trimming cut 0 bases from V and 3 bases from J; bases unmatched to any gene: 3. This CDR3 contains 16 residues. CDR1 is SGDLS, CDR2 YYNGEE, per germline. Here the CDR3 DNA reads TGTGCCAGCAGCGTAGTGTCTAGCGGGGACACCGGGGAGCTGTTTTTT. It is translated as CASSVVSSGDTGELFF.

This clonotype was found a few times. The V call is TRBV28, the J call TRBJ2-5; 15 bases agree with TRBD2. Germline V gene lookup returns CDR1 MDHEN and CDR2 SYDVKM. This CDR3 has 19 residues. Trimming cost V 3 bases and J 1 base; bases outside gene matches: 9. This CDR3 is CASSLGPGLAGGFQETQYF. DNA for the CDR3: TGTGCCAGCAGTTTGGGACCGGGACTAGCGGGGGGCTTCCAAGAGACCCAGTACTTC.

CDR3 nucleotide sequence: TGTGCCAGCTCACCACGTCAGGGGTATTTCCACGAGCAGTACTTC. Its protein product is CASSPRQGYFHEQYF. The V gene is TRBV18, the J gene TRBJ2-7; tentative D call: TRBD1 (6 bases). Germline V gene data show CDR1 as KGHSH and CDR2 as LQKENI. The CDR3 contains 15 residues. V was cut by 1 base and J by 5 bases, with 15 bases left in between. Supplemented by reference TRBV18 and TRBJ2-7, the full variable domain reads NAGVMQNPRHLVRRRGQEARLRCSPMKGHSHVYWYRQLPEEGLKFMVYLQKENIIDESGMPKERFSAEFPKEGPSILRIQQVVRGDSAAYFCASSPRQGYFHEQYFGPGTRLTVT.

The V call is TRBV24-1, the J call TRBJ1-1; no reliable D call. CDR3 length equals 17 residues. V lost 4 bases and J lost 3, with 20 bases in between. The V gene's germline CDR1 is KGHDR and CDR2 SFDVKD. CDR3 DNA sequence: TGTGCCACCAGTGAAAGGGCGACATATATGGGAGACACTGAAGCTTTCTTT. It yields the protein CATSERATYMGDTEAFF.